Following are 30 T cell receptor beta chains from one sample sequenced in a study of T cells of healthy individuals. One entry per CDR3 protein, called by TCRdb with MiXCR from the 5' RACE reads. The table shows more than 85,000 distinct CDR3 sequences, with around 17% occurring only once. The receptors were sampled from a human donor in good health.

The chain uses TRBV5-1 and TRBJ1-1; 8 nucleotides agree with TRBD1. CDR1 is SGHRS, CDR2 YFSETQ, per germline. V was pared by 5 bases and J by 1 base, with 4 bases of the junction left unmatched. The CDR3 contains 14 residues. The CDR3 loop is CASRNRGGNTEAFF. The CDR3 region has the DNA TGCGCCAGCAGAAACAGGGGGGGGAACACTGAAGCTTTCTTT.

The table lists this clonotype with a few counts. V usage is TRBV6-5 and J usage is TRBJ2-7; TRBD2 matches 7 bases. V dropped 5 bases and J dropped 2; count of bases not matched to a gene: 3. This CDR3 comprises 13 residues. Germline values: CDR1 MNHEY, CDR2 SVGAGI. This CDR3 reads CASSKAGAYEQYF. For the CDR3, the DNA is TGTGCCAGCAGTAAGGCGGGAGCCTACGAGCAGTACTTC.

The genes are TRBV19 and TRBJ2-2; TRBD1 might be the D (6 bases). The CDR3 spans 14 residues. Trimming shortened V by 7 bases and J by 0 bases, and 9 bases separated the two germline ends. Germline V CDR1 and CDR2: LNHDA, SQIVND (reference sequence). CDR3 nucleotide sequence: TGTGCCAGTAAGGGGACATCGAACACCGGGGAGCTGTTTTTT. Protein sequence: CASKGTSNTGELFF.

The rearrangement links TRBV11-3 to TRBJ2-1; the D call may be TRBD1 or TRBD2 (5 bases each). The CDR3 consists of 14 residues. Deletions cut 4 bases from V and 6 bases from J, with 13 bases between. Germline CDR1 SGHNT, CDR2 YENEEA. The CDR3 is CASSSGPYSNEQFF. CDR3 in DNA: TGTGCCAGCAGCTCGGGACCCTACAGCAATGAGCAGTTCTTC.

This clonotype has more than one count but fewer than ten. V usage is TRBV20-1 and J usage is TRBJ1-6; no clear D. Trimming pared 0 bases from V and 5 bases from J, leaving 14 bases between. The V gene's germline CDR1 is DFQATT and CDR2 SNEGSKA (reference sequence). This CDR3 is built from 16 residues. CDR3 coding DNA: TGCAGTGCTAGAGATGCCTTGGGTAGTGATAATTCACCCCTCCACTTT. This sequence encodes CSARDALGSDNSPLHF.

This clonotype occurred a few times. The chain employs TRBV6-5 and TRBJ2-6; TRBD1 is a possible D gene (5 bases). V shed 5 bases and J shed 0 bases, with 11 bases lying between them. Per the germline V gene, CDR1 is MNHEY and CDR2 is SVGAGI. CDR3 length: 16 amino acids. The CDR3 loop reads CASSSDSVSGANVLTF. CDR3 DNA: TGTGCCAGCAGTAGCGACAGCGTCTCTGGGGCCAACGTCCTGACTTTC.

The chain combines TRBV28 with TRBJ2-7; TRBD2 matches 8 bases. The CDR3 has 14 amino acids. Germline trimming cut 7 bases from V and 1 base from J; bases unmatched to any gene: 6. Germline CDR1 and CDR2: MDHEN and SYDVKM. The DNA of the CDR3 is TGTGCCAGCATCCGTAGCGGGGCTTCCTACGAGCAGTACTTC. Translation: CASIRSGASYEQYF.

This clonotype was seen at least ten times. J is TRBJ1-6 and V is TRBV6-5; possible D gene TRBD1, 6 bases. Germline V lookup: CDR1 MNHEY, CDR2 SVGAGI. The length of the CDR3 is 16 residues. The germline V and J ends were trimmed by 2 bases and 7 bases, with 15 bases remaining between them. The CDR3 sequence is CASSYETGWENSPLHF. DNA for the CDR3: TGTGCCAGCAGTTACGAGACAGGCTGGGAAAATTCACCCCTCCACTTT.

J is TRBJ2-2 and V is TRBV24-1; either TRBD1 or TRBD2 may supply D (5 bases each). Per germline, CDR1 KGHDR and CDR2 SFDVKD. The CDR3 sequence is 15 residues long. Trimming took off 6 bases at V and 1 base at J, with 11 bases between the two ends. In DNA, the CDR3 is TGTGCCACCAGTCACCGTGGGGGGAACACCGGGGAGCTGTTTTTT. The encoded protein is CATSHRGGNTGELFF.

The genes are TRBV18 and TRBJ2-7, with D unclear. The CDR3 is made up of 14 amino acids. V shed 0 bases and J shed 4 bases, with 10 bases lying between them. Per the germline V gene, CDR1 is KGHSH and CDR2 is LQKENI. The DNA of the CDR3 is TGTGCCAGCTCACCACCGGTCAGCGTATACGAGCAGTACTTC. As protein: CASSPPVSVYEQYF.

This clonotype was picked up a small number of times. The chain carries TRBV28 and TRBJ1-2; 10 bases are a match to TRBD1. The CDR3 runs to 14 residues. J was trimmed by 7 bases and V by 7 bases; bases with no gene match: 9. Germline lookup yields CDR1 MDHEN and CDR2 SYDVKM. The CDR3, as DNA: TGTGCCAGCAACGCCGAGGGACAGGGGTTTGGCTACACCTTC. It encodes CASNAEGQGFGYTF.

The V and J genes are TRBV6-2 or TRBV6-3 and TRBJ1-1; D is perhaps TRBD1 (6 bases). The CDR3 contains 16 residues. CDR1 and CDR2 from the germline V gene are MNHEY and SVGEGT. The germline V and J ends were trimmed by 5 bases and 4 bases, with 20 bases remaining between them. CDR3: CASSTGGRRMGTEAFF. The CDR3 region has the DNA TGTGCCAGCAGTACCGGGGGGCGCCGGATGGGCACTGAAGCTTTCTTT.

This clonotype showed up just a few times. The chain employs TRBV28 and TRBJ2-3; TRBD2 matches at 11 bases. The CDR3 spans 16 residues. V lost 1 base to trimming and J lost 4 bases; unmatched junction nucleotides: 4. Germline V CDR1 and CDR2: MDHEN, SYDVKM. The chain's CDR3 is CASSLSETSGADTQYF. CDR3 in DNA: TGTGCCAGCAGTTTATCGGAGACTAGCGGGGCAGATACGCAGTATTTT. The full variable domain, completed using reference TRBV28 and TRBJ2-3, is DVKVTQSSRYLVKRTGEKVFLECVQDMDHENMFWYRQDPGLGLRLIYFSYDVKMKEKGDIPEGYSVSREKKERFSLILESASTNQTSMYLCASSLSETSGADTQYFGPGTRLTVL.

There are many counts of this clonotype. The rearrangement joins TRBV28 to TRBJ2-5, with 10 bases matching TRBD1. The J segment lost 5 bases and the V segment lost 2 bases, leaving 5 bases of the junction unmatched. Germline V CDR1 and CDR2: MDHEN, SYDVKM. This CDR3 contains 15 residues. The CDR3 spells CASSLTTGGGETQYF. Written as DNA, the CDR3 is TGTGCCAGCAGTTTAACGACAGGGGGCGGGGAGACCCAGTACTTC.

The chain employs TRBV15 and TRBJ2-5; D gene ambiguous. The CDR3 contains 13 residues. V lost 3 bases to trimming and J lost 5 bases, with 10 bases between them. The germline CDR1 and CDR2 sequences are LNHNV and YYDKDF (reference sequence). CDR3 region: CATSSRYGETQYF. Here the CDR3 DNA reads TGTGCCACCAGCAGTCGGTATGGCGAGACCCAGTACTTC. The whole variable domain, filled in from reference TRBV15 and TRBJ2-5, reads DAMVIQNPRYQVTQFGKPVTLSCSQTLNHNVMYWYQQKSSQAPKLLFHYYDKDFNNEADTPDNFQSRRPNTSFCFLDIRSPGLGDTAMYLCATSSRYGETQYFGPGTRLLVL.

The chain combines TRBV4-1 with TRBJ2-1; D ambiguous. The CDR3 contains 15 residues. Trimming cost V 1 base and J 4 bases, with 11 bases left between them. Germline CDR1 is MGHRA and CDR2 is YSYEKL. CDR3 protein: CASSQGFTAYNEQFF. CDR3 in DNA: TGCGCCAGCAGCCAAGGGTTTACAGCATACAATGAGCAGTTCTTC.

The chain combines TRBV5-5 with TRBJ1-1, with D possibly TRBD1 on 5 matching bases. The ends were cut back, 4 bases at V and 3 bases at J, with 10 bases in the middle. The CDR3 sequence is 13 residues long. CDR1 is SGHKS and CDR2 is YYEKEE in the germline V gene (reference sequence). The CDR3 region is CASSQLGDTEAFF. The CDR3 DNA reads as TGTGCCAGCAGCCAGCTAGGGGACACTGAAGCTTTCTTT.

The chain recombines TRBV6-6 with TRBJ2-1; TRBD2 is a possible D gene (5 bases). Germline V gene sequence: CDR1 MNHNY, CDR2 SVGAGI (reference sequence). The CDR3 has 15 amino acids. Trimming shortened V by 0 bases and J by 3 bases, and 9 bases separated the two germline ends. CDR3 amino acids: CASSYSGRGYNEQFF. The DNA for the CDR3 is TGTGCCAGCAGTTACTCGGGTCGGGGCTACAATGAGCAGTTCTTC.

CDR3 region: CASSEPRAGTSGEQYF. The CDR3, as DNA: TGTGCCAGCAGTGAACCTCGGGCAGGGACTTCCGGCGAGCAGTACTTC. The rearrangement joins TRBV25-1 to TRBJ2-7; D possibly corresponds to TRBD2 (6 bases). This CDR3 spans 16 amino acids. Germline-derived CDR1 and CDR2 are MGHDK and SYGVNS. Between the trimmed V and J ends, which lost 2 bases and 6 bases, there was a span of 20 bases.

J is TRBJ1-6 and V is TRBV28; possibly TRBD1 for D (5 bases). With 6 bases removed from V and 5 bases from J, the gap between germline ends came to 14 bases. CDR3 size: 15 residues. Per the germline V gene, CDR1 is MDHEN and CDR2 is SYDVKM. This CDR3 is CASSHRTGNNSPLHF. The CDR3, as DNA: TGTGCCAGCAGCCACAGGACGGGGAATAATTCACCCCTCCACTTT.

This clonotype came up many times. CDR3 in amino acids: CASSSSGYSYNEQFF. The CDR3 coding sequence is TGCGCCAGCAGCTCCAGCGGATACTCCTACAATGAGCAGTTCTTC. This chain connects TRBV4-3 to TRBJ2-1; weak D call: TRBD2 (5 bases). The ends were cut back, 5 bases at V and 0 bases at J, with 11 bases in the middle. In germline, CDR1 is LGHNA, CDR2 YSLEER. The CDR3 is made up of 15 amino acids.

This clonotype has only a few counts. This chain uses TRBV6-5 with TRBJ1-2, with TRBD1 identical over 10 bases. From germline, CDR1 is MNHEY and CDR2 SVGAGI. The CDR3 is 16 residues long. With 6 bases clipped from V and 3 bases from J, the junction kept 10 bases outside the gene matches. The chain's CDR3 is CASRNPTGTGDYGYTF. The DNA for the CDR3 is TGTGCCAGCAGGAATCCAACCGGGACAGGGGACTATGGCTACACCTTC.

This clonotype was seen only a few times. The genes are TRBV7-2 and TRBJ2-2; D gene ambiguous. The CDR3 has 16 amino acids. Germline lookup yields CDR1 SGHTA and CDR2 FQGNSA. V lost 1 base and J 6 bases, leaving 15 bases between the germline ends. This CDR3 reads CASSLEGTSDPGELFF. The CDR3 region has the DNA TGTGCCAGCAGCTTAGAGGGTACATCCGATCCCGGGGAGCTGTTTTTT.

This clonotype was counted a few times. The chain has TRBV4-1 and TRBJ1-5; D perhaps matches TRBD1 (6 bases). Trimming left V 3 bases short and J 3 bases short, with 18 bases between. CDR1 and CDR2 from the germline V gene are MGHRA and YSYEKL. The CDR3 runs 17 residues. This chain's CDR3 is CASSHSDGGRYNQPQHF. The DNA for the CDR3 is TGCGCCAGCAGCCATTCCGACGGGGGGCGATACAATCAGCCCCAGCATTTT.

This clonotype has only one observation. The chain employs TRBV7-3 and TRBJ2-3; a possible D gene is TRBD1 (7 bases). The V gene's germline CDR1 is SGHTA and CDR2 FQGTGA. The CDR3 extends over 15 amino acids. Deletions cut 5 bases from V and 6 bases from J, with 18 bases between. CDR3 nucleotides: TGTGCCAGCAGCCAGGGGGGTACTCCGGCGGATACGCAGTATTTT. Protein sequence: CASSQGGTPADTQYF.

This chain uses TRBV20-1 with TRBJ2-7; 9 nucleotides align to TRBD1. Per the germline V gene, CDR1 is DFQATT and CDR2 is SNEGSKA (reference sequence). CDR3 length equals 13 residues. V lost 5 bases and J lost 2; bases outside the gene matches: 4. CDR3 nucleotide sequence: TGCAGTGCTTGGGACAGGGTCACCTACGAGCAGTACTTC. Translating gives CSAWDRVTYEQYF.

The V gene is TRBV20-1, the J gene TRBJ2-5, with D unclear. Germline loops: CDR1 DFQATT, CDR2 SNEGSKA (reference sequence). V lost 5 bases and J 5 bases, leaving 9 bases between the germline ends. CDR3 size: 11 residues. CDR3 nucleotide sequence: TGCAGTGCTTTTGCATCGGAGACCCAGTACTTC. It is translated as CSAFASETQYF.

This chain connects TRBV11-2 to TRBJ1-4, with D hard to call. The germline CDR1 and CDR2 sequences are SGHAT and FQNNGV. Deletions cut 1 base from V and 2 bases from J, with 8 bases between. CDR3 length: 15 amino acids. The CDR3 DNA is TGTGCCAGCAGCTTAGGGGTGCTTACTAATGAAAAACTGTTTTTT. Its protein product is CASSLGVLTNEKLFF.

The chain is built from TRBV7-9 and TRBJ1-1; D remains unclear. Trimming cost V 1 base and J 3 bases, with 15 bases left between them. The V gene's germline CDR1 is SEHNR and CDR2 FQNEAQ (reference sequence). CDR3 length equals 16 residues. CDR3 nucleotides: TGTGCCAGCAGCTTAGGAGTAGGTGGTTTGCACACTGAAGCTTTCTTT. This translates into CASSLGVGGLHTEAFF.

This clonotype was observed a handful of times. The chain couples TRBV4-2 to TRBJ1-6, with a weak D call TRBD1 (5 bases). Trimming took 1 base from V and 10 from J, leaving 23 bases between them. CDR1 and CDR2 from the germline V gene are LGHNA and YNFKEQ. The CDR3 extends over 18 amino acids. The DNA for the CDR3 is TGTGCCAGCAGCCAAGGGGAACCGGGACCCCGAAGGAGGTCACCCCTCCACTTT. Protein sequence: CASSQGEPGPRRRSPLHF.